Below, 11 T cell receptor beta chains from the same sample are listed, as sequenced in a study of metastatic and nonmetastatic thyroid tumors. No treatment had been given to any patient before thyroid surgery. Via MiXCR, TCRdb re-called the PCR reads. This table holds approximately 90,000 clones, roughly 12% found once. Sequenced input: blood. The receptors come from a female donor with papillary thyroid cancer or a benign thyroid nodule (not recorded which). Some clones in this sample may be carry-over from other donors' samples.

The V and J genes are TRBV5-1 and TRBJ2-2, with a tentative D call TRBD1 (5 bases). The germline V and J ends were trimmed by 1 base and 4 bases, with 8 bases remaining between them. The CDR3 contains 14 residues. Germline CDR1 reads SGHRS; CDR2 reads YFSETQ. The CDR3 region has the DNA TGCGCCAGCAGCTTGTTAAGGGGCACCGGGGAGCTGTTTTTT. Amino acids: CASSLLRGTGELFF.

This clone came up many times. Within the sample, other DNA sequences also encode this same CDR3. This chain joins TRBV30 and TRBJ2-3; no definite D call. Trimming removed 2 bases at V and 3 bases at J, with 6 bases between. The CDR3 covers 12 residues. Germline V gives CDR1 GTSNPN, CDR2 SVGIG (reference sequence). The CDR3 nucleotides are TGTGCCTGGAGTCATAGGACAGATACGCAGTATTTT. It codes for CAWSHRTDTQYF. The variable domain in full, with the rest retrieved from reference TRBV30 and TRBJ2-3, is SQTIHQWPATLVQPVGSPLSLECTVEGTSNPNLYWYRQAAGRGLQLLFYSVGIGQISSEVPQNLSASRPQDRQFILSSKKLLLSDSGFYLCAWSHRTDTQYFGPGTRLTVL.

In this sample, this clone turned up many times. The rearrangement uses TRBV6-5 and TRBJ2-1, with 15 bases identical to TRBD2. CDR1 is MNHEY, CDR2 SVGAGI, per germline. The V segment lost 6 bases and the J segment 0 bases; nucleotides outside the gene matches: 9. This CDR3 spans 19 amino acids. CDR3 residues: CASRAGGLAGGSSYNEQFF. The CDR3 coding sequence is TGTGCCAGCAGGGCCGGGGGACTAGCGGGAGGCAGCTCCTACAATGAGCAGTTCTTC.

This clone was counted many times. The sample contains more than one DNA sequence encoding this CDR3. The J gene is TRBJ1-1, the V gene TRBV6-1, with 10 bases aligning to TRBD1. This CDR3 is 17 amino acids long. V lost 5 bases to trimming and J lost 2 bases; unmatched junction nucleotides: 11. The germline V gene encodes CDR1 MNHNS and CDR2 SASEGT. CDR3: CASSQRRDRGFNTEAFF. The CDR3 DNA reads as TGTGCCAGCAGTCAACGCCGGGACAGGGGCTTTAACACTGAAGCTTTCTTT.

This clone occurred many times. The chain uses TRBV11-2 and TRBJ1-3; a weak D match, TRBD1 (5 bases). Between the trimmed V and J ends, which lost 1 base and 0 bases, there was a span of 10 bases. The germline V gene encodes CDR1 SGHAT and CDR2 FQNNGV. The CDR3 length is 16 residues. The CDR3 spells CASSLVGANSGNTIYF. The CDR3 nucleotides are TGTGCCAGCAGCTTAGTTGGGGCCAACTCTGGAAACACCATATATTTT. Using reference TRBV11-2 and TRBJ1-3 for the parts outside the CDR3, the full variable domain is EAGVAQSPRYKIIEKRQSVAFWCNPISGHATLYWYQQILGQGPKLLIQFQNNGVVDDSQLPKDRFSAERLKGVDSTLKIQPAKLEDSAVYLCASSLVGANSGNTIYFGEGSWLTVV.

This clone was seen many times. The gene calls are TRBV4-3 and TRBJ2-2; 8 nucleotides line up with TRBD2. The CDR3 is 14 amino acids. The V gene's germline CDR1 is LGHNA and CDR2 YSLEER. V lost 5 bases, J lost 7 bases, and 6 bases stayed unmatched. DNA of the CDR3: TGCGCCAGCAGCGATAGCGGGATGGACGGGGAGCTGTTTTTT. It translates to CASSDSGMDGELFF.

As for this clone: This sequence may be a read error, since a much larger clone differs from it by one base. This chain joins TRBV7-9 and TRBJ2-5, with D maybe TRBD2 (6 bases). CDR1 is SEHNR and CDR2 is FQNEAQ in the germline V gene (reference sequence). This CDR3 has 16 residues. Deletions cut 2 bases from V and 4 bases from J, with 17 bases between. Here the CDR3 reads CASSLRISGDRETQYF. In DNA form, the CDR3 reads TGTGCCAGCAGCTTACGAATATCGGGAGATAGAGAGACCCAGTACTTC. Together with reference TRBV7-9 and TRBJ2-5, the CDR3 gives the full variable domain: DTGVSQNPRHKITKRGQNVTFRCDPISEHNRLYWYRQTLGQGPEFLTYFQNEAQLEKSRLLSDRFSAERPKGSFSTLEIQRTEQGDSAMYLCASSLRISGDRETQYFGPGTRLLVL.

Many counts were recorded for this clone. The CDR3 loop is CASRTLAGISTDTQYF. DNA of the CDR3: TGTGCCAGCAGGACTCTAGCGGGTATTAGCACAGATACGCAGTATTTT. This chain links TRBV6-1 with TRBJ2-3; 8 positions agree with TRBD2. V lost 6 bases to trimming and J lost 0 bases; unmatched junction nucleotides: 8. This CDR3 region has 16 residues. CDR1 is MNHNS and CDR2 is SASEGT in the germline V gene.

The J gene is TRBJ2-3, the V gene TRBV20-1, with 11 bases identical to TRBD2. The CDR3 sequence is 17 residues long. V dropped 3 bases and J dropped 4; count of bases not matched to a gene: 12. CDR1 is DFQATT, CDR2 SNEGSKA, per germline (reference sequence). CDR3 coding DNA: TGCAGTGCTAGCCAACTAGCGGGAGTCTTTCGGCCAGATACGCAGTATTTT. Amino acids: CSASQLAGVFRPDTQYF.

This clone was seen many times. V usage is TRBV18 and J usage is TRBJ2-5; D is possibly TRBD1 (6 bases). The V end was cut by 6 bases, the J end by 5 bases, with 22 bases between. The length of the CDR3 is 16 residues. Germline CDR1 is KGHSH and CDR2 is LQKENI. This chain's CDR3 is CASSPPGQQREETQYF. The DNA for the CDR3 is TGTGCCAGCTCCCCCCCGGGACAACAAAGAGAGGAGACCCAGTACTTC.

At least ten counts were recorded for this clone. The rearrangement uses TRBV5-1 and TRBJ2-7; 8 bases are shared with TRBD1. Per the germline V gene, CDR1 is SGHRS and CDR2 is YFSETQ. V trimming: 0 bases; J trimming: 5 bases; junction bases outside the gene matches: 7. This CDR3 is 15 amino acids long. CDR3 residues: CASSLDGQGGDEQYF. The DNA for the CDR3 is TGCGCCAGCAGCTTGGACGGACAGGGTGGGGACGAGCAGTACTTC.